Each of the 29 T cell receptor beta chains below was sequenced from the same sample in a study of early T cells in non-severe SARS-CoV-2 infection. TCRdb re-derived calls from the 5' RACE reads in MiXCR, one entry per CDR3 protein. Of 40,000 to 55,000 distinct CDR3 sequences in the sample, around a quarter are singletons; the top ten hold around 4.6%. The sample here was whole blood, taken at baseline. These receptors were taken from an adult who was a healthcare worker with PCR-confirmed SARS-CoV-2 infection or an uninfected control (not recorded which).

The J gene is TRBJ2-1, the V gene TRBV4-1; 12 positions match TRBD2. With 0 bases clipped from V and 7 bases from J, the junction kept 10 bases outside the gene matches. Looked up from germline, CDR1 is MGHRA and CDR2 is YSYEKL. The CDR3 is made up of 18 amino acids. Here the CDR3 DNA reads TGCGCCAGCAGCCAAGATGGCCCTAGCGGGGGGGCCGGGAATGAGCAGTTCTTC. It codes for CASSQDGPSGGAGNEQFF.

This clonotype turned up a few times. This chain joins TRBV19 and TRBJ2-2, with no clear D. The CDR3 consists of 13 residues. Germline lookup yields CDR1 LNHDA and CDR2 SQIVND (reference sequence). V lost 5 bases and J 4 bases, leaving 8 bases between the germline ends. The CDR3 reads CASSPGVTGELFF. The CDR3 bases are TGTGCCAGTAGTCCCGGAGTCACCGGGGAGCTGTTTTTT.

This clonotype was observed a handful of times. The CDR3 reads CAIKGWGTTGELFF. As DNA, the CDR3 is TGTGCCATCAAAGGGTGGGGTACCACCGGGGAGCTGTTTTTT. The rearrangement joins TRBV27 to TRBJ2-2, with D hard to call. The germline gives CDR1 MNHEY, CDR2 SMNVEV (reference sequence). V lost 10 bases and J 4 bases, leaving 16 bases between the germline ends. The length of the CDR3 is 14 residues.

Only a few counts were recorded for this clonotype. This chain links TRBV4-1 with TRBJ1-1; no definite D call. CDR1 is MGHRA and CDR2 is YSYEKL in the germline V gene. The CDR3 consists of 15 residues. Between the trimmed V and J ends, which lost 5 bases and 1 base, there was a span of 14 bases. The CDR3 protein is CASSMILHGNTEAFF. CDR3 nucleotides: TGCGCCAGCAGCATGATCCTTCATGGGAACACTGAAGCTTTCTTT.

This clonotype has just a few counts. This rearrangement joins TRBV5-4 to TRBJ1-2; D is uncertain. Trimming took 5 bases from V and 1 from J, leaving 9 bases between them. Germline V gene data show CDR1 as SGHNT and CDR2 as YYREEE (reference sequence). This CDR3 has 13 amino acids. CDR3 DNA: TGTGCCAGCAGTCCCGATGGTAACTATGGCTACACCTTC. Its protein product is CASSPDGNYGYTF.

Only a few counts were recorded for this clonotype. CDR3 sequence (DNA): TGTGCCAGCAGCCAAGGGACGCACTATGGCTACACCTTC. This gives the protein CASSQGTHYGYTF. This sequence joins TRBV14 and TRBJ1-2; D remains ambiguous. With 1 base removed from V and 3 bases from J, the gap between germline ends came to 6 bases. This CDR3 comprises 13 residues. CDR1 is SGHDN, CDR2 FVKESK, per germline.

This clonotype was detected once. The chain recombines TRBV12-3 or TRBV12-4 with TRBJ1-6; a weak D match, TRBD1 (6 bases). V gave up 3 bases and J gave up 4 bases, with 7 bases separating them. The CDR3 spans 14 residues. DNA of the CDR3: TGTGCCAGCAGTTTGACAGGATATAATTCACCCCTCCACTTT. Protein: CASSLTGYNSPLHF.

This clonotype was picked up a small number of times. Here the CDR3 DNA reads TGTGCCAGCAGCTTGGAGGATTCACCCCTCCACTTT. This sequence encodes CASSLEDSPLHF. The J gene is TRBJ1-6, the V gene TRBV11-3, with no clear D. The germline gives CDR1 SGHNT, CDR2 YENEEA. Between the trimmed V and J ends, which lost 3 bases and 8 bases, there was a span of 5 bases. The CDR3 covers 12 residues.

The genes are TRBV6-2 or TRBV6-3 and TRBJ1-6; D remains unclear. Germline-derived CDR1 and CDR2 are MNHEY and SVGEGT. The ends were cut back, 4 bases at V and 3 bases at J, with 10 bases in the middle. The length of the CDR3 is 15 residues. CDR3 amino acids: CASSWADLYNSPLHF. In DNA form, the CDR3 reads TGTGCCAGCAGTTGGGCTGACCTCTATAATTCACCCCTCCACTTT.

This chain joins TRBV27 and TRBJ2-7, with 9 positions matching TRBD1. The J segment lost 0 bases and the V segment lost 3 bases, leaving 3 bases of the junction unmatched. Per germline, CDR1 MNHEY and CDR2 SMNVEV (reference sequence). The CDR3 sequence is 15 residues long. CDR3 sequence: CASSFETGGSYEQYF. CDR3 bases: TGTGCCAGCAGTTTCGAGACAGGGGGCTCCTACGAGCAGTACTTC.

At least ten counts were recorded for this clonotype. This rearrangement joins TRBV20-1 to TRBJ2-7, with D possibly TRBD2 on 5 matching bases. V shed 0 bases and J shed 4 bases, with 13 bases lying between them. CDR1 is DFQATT, CDR2 SNEGSKA, per germline (reference sequence). The CDR3 covers 14 residues. The CDR3 nucleotides are TGCAGTGCTAGAGACGGGGAAAGGACGTACGAGCAGTACTTC. This codes for CSARDGERTYEQYF.

This rearrangement joins TRBV7-9 to TRBJ1-4; 9 bases agree with TRBD1. V was pared by 3 bases and J by 4 bases, with 0 bases of the junction left unmatched. The germline gives CDR1 SEHNR, CDR2 FQNEAQ (reference sequence). The CDR3 has 14 residues. The CDR3 sequence: CASSLGQGNEKLFF. The CDR3 DNA sequence: TGTGCCAGCAGCTTGGGACAGGGTAATGAAAAACTGTTTTTT.

The chain combines TRBV6-2 or TRBV6-3 with TRBJ2-3; D unresolved. V was clipped by 6 bases and J by 0 bases, with 10 bases between them. Germline CDR1 and CDR2: MNHEY and SVGEGT. This CDR3 is 14 amino acids long. The CDR3 protein is CASRDHPSTDTQYF. CDR3 DNA sequence: TGTGCCAGCAGGGACCACCCCAGCACAGATACGCAGTATTTT.

The chain combines TRBV28 with TRBJ1-6, with D hard to call. V was trimmed by 5 bases and J by 13 bases, leaving 9 bases between them. This CDR3 is built from 11 residues. Germline-derived CDR1 and CDR2 are MDHEN and SYDVKM. CDR3 loop: CASSEESPLHF. Here the CDR3 DNA reads TGTGCCAGCAGTGAAGAGAGCCCCCTCCACTTT.

The sample holds a few counts of this clonotype. The chain uses TRBV4-2 and TRBJ2-7, with 11 bases fitting TRBD1. Germline loops: CDR1 LGHNA, CDR2 YNFKEQ. With 0 bases clipped from V and 2 bases from J, the junction kept 6 bases outside the gene matches. The CDR3 runs to 17 residues. The CDR3 sequence: CASSQEVGDRGAYEQYF. The CDR3 DNA is TGTGCCAGCAGCCAAGAAGTAGGGGACAGGGGGGCCTACGAGCAGTACTTC.

This clonotype was detected only a few times. V gene TRBV6-4 combines with J gene TRBJ2-2; possibly TRBD1 or TRBD2 for D (5 bases each). Germline CDR1 reads MRHNA; CDR2 reads SNTAGT. There are 14 residues in the CDR3. The V end lost 3 bases, the J end lost 5 bases, and 10 bases lay between the germline ends. As DNA, the CDR3 is TGTGCCAGCAGTGAGGGGGATCGGACCGGGGAGCTGTTTTTT. Amino acids: CASSEGDRTGELFF.

The chain recombines TRBV7-7 with TRBJ2-1; D is uncertain. Germline V gives CDR1 SSHAT, CDR2 FNYEAQ (reference sequence). Trimming left V 1 base short and J 6 bases short, with 7 bases between. The length of the CDR3 is 13 residues. CDR3 in DNA: TGTGCCAGCAGCTTAGAGGGCGGCAATGAGCAGTTCTTC. Translated: CASSLEGGNEQFF.

Concerning this clonotype itself: An end of the junction does not agree with germline; a read error may underlie this. V gene TRBV11-2 combines with J gene TRBJ2-7, with 9 bases aligning to TRBD1. The CDR3 totals 15 residues. Germline CDR1 SGHAT, CDR2 FQNNGV. The CDR3 bases are TGTGCCAACAGCTTTGCACAGGGGGCTTCCCACGAGCAGTACTTC. This sequence encodes CANSFAQGASHEQYF.

The chain couples TRBV24-1 to TRBJ2-3; the D call may be TRBD1 or TRBD2 (5 bases each). In germline, CDR1 is KGHDR, CDR2 SFDVKD. This CDR3 contains 16 residues. The germline V and J ends were trimmed by 5 bases and 2 bases, with 16 bases remaining between them. The CDR3 protein is CATSGRGQGFTDTQYF. CDR3 bases: TGTGCCACCAGTGGCCGGGGCCAGGGATTCACAGATACGCAGTATTTT.

J is TRBJ2-3 and V is TRBV18; D uncertain. The CDR3 contains 15 residues. CDR1 KGHSH and CDR2 LQKENI come from the germline V gene. The V gene lost 3 bases and the J gene lost 2 bases, with 12 bases spanning the gap. The CDR3 bases are TGTGCCAGCTCACCGGTCCGGAAGGACACAGATACGCAGTATTTT. Translated, it gives CASSPVRKDTDTQYF.

Remarks on this clonotype: A read error may produce the germline difference seen at one junction end. The gene calls are TRBV9 and TRBJ1-6; D gene ambiguous. This CDR3 has 15 amino acids. From germline, CDR1 is SGDLS and CDR2 YYNGEE. CDR3 protein: CASSEEEIYSSPLHF. The CDR3 DNA reads TGTGCCAGCAGCGAAGAGGAAATCTATAGTTCACCCCTCCACTTT. Looking up the rest from reference TRBV9 and TRBJ1-6 gives the full variable domain: DSGVTQTPKHLITATGQRVTLRCSPRSGDLSVYWYQQSLDQGLQFLIQYYNGEERAKGNILERFSAQQFPDLHSELNLSSLELGDSALYFCASSEEEIYSSPLHFGNGTRLTVT.

V and J are TRBV3-1 and TRBJ1-5; maybe TRBD1 (5 bases). CDR3 size: 15 residues. V was pared by 0 bases and J by 7 bases, with 13 bases between. Germline CDR1 reads LGHDT; CDR2 reads YNNKEL (reference sequence). CDR3 nucleotides: TGTGCCAGCAGCCAAGATTCACACGGGGGACAGCCCCAGCATTTT. Translated, it gives CASSQDSHGGQPQHF.

The J gene is TRBJ2-4, the V gene TRBV19; 7 bases map to TRBD2. The CDR3 covers 14 residues. V gave up 7 bases and J gave up 1 base; unmatched junction bases: 4. CDR1 is LNHDA, CDR2 SQIVND, per germline (reference sequence). The CDR3: CASMGGRAKNIQYF. The CDR3 DNA is TGTGCCAGTATGGGGGGGAGGGCCAAAAACATTCAGTACTTC.

There are a few counts of this clonotype. V usage is TRBV5-1 and J usage is TRBJ2-7, with D perhaps matching TRBD2 (6 bases). This CDR3 contains 14 residues. From germline, CDR1 is SGHRS and CDR2 YFSETQ. V gave up 4 bases and J gave up 2 bases, with 13 bases separating them. CDR3 DNA sequence: TGCGCCAGCAGCCCCGGGACTCCCACCTACGAGCAGTACTTC. Amino acids: CASSPGTPTYEQYF.

The chain joins TRBV5-4 to TRBJ2-2; a weak D match, TRBD1 (5 bases). The V end was cut by 5 bases, the J end by 2 bases, with 10 bases between. CDR3 length equals 14 residues. Germline CDR1 is SGHNT and CDR2 is YYREEE (reference sequence). Written as DNA, the CDR3 is TGTGCCAGCAGACTCCAGGGAAACACCGGGGAGCTGTTTTTT. Protein: CASRLQGNTGELFF.

V and J are TRBV27 and TRBJ1-1; D ambiguous. V lost 5 bases, J lost 6 bases, and 16 bases lay in between. The CDR3 sequence is 14 residues long. In germline, CDR1 is MNHEY, CDR2 SMNVEV (reference sequence). CDR3 in DNA: TGTGCCAGCAGTCCGGATCTCGCGTGGGCTGAAGCTTTCTTT. Amino acid sequence: CASSPDLAWAEAFF.

This clonotype was seen only a few times. The rearrangement uses TRBV6-6 and TRBJ1-2; 7 nucleotides match TRBD1. Germline CDR1 MNHNY, CDR2 SVGAGI (reference sequence). The J segment lost 1 base and the V segment lost 5 bases, leaving 4 bases of the junction unmatched. This CDR3 region has 14 residues. As DNA, the CDR3 is TGTGCCAGCAGTGACAGGGCCGTTAACTATGGCTACACCTTC. Its translation: CASSDRAVNYGYTF.

This clonotype has just a few counts. The chain uses TRBV19 and TRBJ2-3; 8 bases align to TRBD1. The CDR3 is 14 residues long. Germline CDR1 is LNHDA and CDR2 is SQIVND (reference sequence). J was trimmed by 0 bases and V by 8 bases; bases with no gene match: 4. The CDR3 reads CASVDRASTDTQYF. In nucleotides, the CDR3 is TGTGCCAGTGTGGACAGGGCGAGCACAGATACGCAGTATTTT.

This clonotype was recorded a few times. The junction departs from germline at one end; a sequencing error may be responsible. The CDR3 sequence: CASSIGTAYPYEQYF. The CDR3 coding sequence is TGTGCCAGTAGTATCGGGACGGCTTACCCCTACGAGCAGTACTTT. This chain links TRBV19 with TRBJ2-7; D may be TRBD1 or TRBD2 (5 bases each). This CDR3 comprises 15 residues. From germline, CDR1 is LNHDA and CDR2 SQIVND (reference sequence).